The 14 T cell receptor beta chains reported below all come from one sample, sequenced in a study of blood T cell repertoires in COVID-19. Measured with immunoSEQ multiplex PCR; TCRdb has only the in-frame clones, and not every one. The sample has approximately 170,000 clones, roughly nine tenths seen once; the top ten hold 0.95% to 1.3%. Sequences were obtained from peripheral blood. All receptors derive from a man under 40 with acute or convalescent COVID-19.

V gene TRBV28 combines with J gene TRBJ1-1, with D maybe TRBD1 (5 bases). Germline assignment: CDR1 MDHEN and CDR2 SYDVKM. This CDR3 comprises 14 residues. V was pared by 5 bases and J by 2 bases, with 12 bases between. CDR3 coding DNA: TGTGCCAGCAGTCCCCACCAGGGCAACACTGAAGCTTTCTTT. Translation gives CASSPHQGNTEAFF.

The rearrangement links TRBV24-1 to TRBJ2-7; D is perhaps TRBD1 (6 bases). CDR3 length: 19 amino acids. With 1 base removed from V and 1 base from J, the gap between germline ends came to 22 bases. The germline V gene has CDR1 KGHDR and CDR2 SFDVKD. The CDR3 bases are TGTGCCACCAGTGATTTCCTGGGGGCGGTACGCCTCTGGTCCTACGAGCAGTACTTC. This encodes CATSDFLGAVRLWSYEQYF.

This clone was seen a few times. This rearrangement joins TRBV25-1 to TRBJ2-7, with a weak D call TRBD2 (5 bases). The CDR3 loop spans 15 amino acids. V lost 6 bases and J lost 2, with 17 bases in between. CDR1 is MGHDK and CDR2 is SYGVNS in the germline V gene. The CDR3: CASSPRAGVPYEQYF. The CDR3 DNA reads TGTGCCAGCAGCCCGAGGGCAGGCGTCCCCTACGAGCAGTACTTC.

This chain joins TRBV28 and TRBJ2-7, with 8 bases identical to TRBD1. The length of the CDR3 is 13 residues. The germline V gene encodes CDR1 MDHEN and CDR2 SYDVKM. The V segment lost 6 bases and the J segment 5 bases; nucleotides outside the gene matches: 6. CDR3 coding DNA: TGTGCCAGCAGCGAGACAGGGGAGAACGAGCAGTACTTC. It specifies CASSETGENEQYF.

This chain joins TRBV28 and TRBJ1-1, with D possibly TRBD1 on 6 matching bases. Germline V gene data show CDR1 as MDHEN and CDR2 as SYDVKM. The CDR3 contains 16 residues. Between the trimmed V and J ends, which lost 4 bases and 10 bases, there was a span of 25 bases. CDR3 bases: TGTGCCAGCAGTTCGCAAGACTGGGGGCCCCGAATCGCAGCTTTCTTT. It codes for CASSSQDWGPRIAAFF. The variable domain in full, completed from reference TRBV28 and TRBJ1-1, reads DVKVTQSSRYLVKRTGEKVFLECVQDMDHENMFWYRQDPGLGLRLIYFSYDVKMKEKGDIPEGYSVSREKKERFSLILESASTNQTSMYLCASSSQDWGPRIAAFFGQGTRLTVV.

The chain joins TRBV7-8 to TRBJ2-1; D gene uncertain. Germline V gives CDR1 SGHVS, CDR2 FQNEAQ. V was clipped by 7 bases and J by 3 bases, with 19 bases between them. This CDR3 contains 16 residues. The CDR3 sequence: CASILSRVSSYNEQFF. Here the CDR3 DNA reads TGTGCCAGCATCCTATCTCGCGTCTCTAGCTACAATGAGCAGTTCTTC.

CDR3 protein: CASSPSGGFTDTQYF. In DNA, the CDR3 is TGTGCCAGCAGCCCCAGCGGGGGGTTCACAGATACGCAGTATTTT. V is TRBV16 and J is TRBJ2-3, with 9 bases fitting TRBD2. Losses at the gene ends were 4 bases for V and 2 bases for J; bases not matched to a gene: 4. The V gene's germline CDR1 is KGHSY and CDR2 FQNENV. This CDR3 has 15 amino acids.

The CDR3, as DNA: TGTGCCAGCAGCGTTACAGGGGAACCCAACACCGGGGAGCTGTTTTTT. This translates into CASSVTGEPNTGELFF. The rearrangement links TRBV9 to TRBJ2-2; 7 bases are shared with TRBD1. This CDR3 region has 16 residues. In germline, CDR1 is SGDLS, CDR2 YYNGEE. The ends lost 2 bases at V and 2 bases at J; junction bases unmatched: 6.

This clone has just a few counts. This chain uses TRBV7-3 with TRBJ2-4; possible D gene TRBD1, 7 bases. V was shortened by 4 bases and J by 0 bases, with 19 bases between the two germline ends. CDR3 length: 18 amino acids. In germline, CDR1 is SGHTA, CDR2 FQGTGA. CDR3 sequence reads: CASSSTSGAGGAKNIQYF. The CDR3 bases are TGTGCCAGCAGCTCTACCTCGGGGGCAGGGGGAGCCAAAAACATTCAGTACTTC. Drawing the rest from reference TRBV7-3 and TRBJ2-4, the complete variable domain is GAGVSQTPSNKVTEKGKYVELRCDPISGHTALYWYRQSLGQGPEFLIYFQGTGAADDSGLPNDRFFAVRPEGSVSTLKIQRTERGDSAVYLCASSSTSGAGGAKNIQYFGAGTRLSVL.

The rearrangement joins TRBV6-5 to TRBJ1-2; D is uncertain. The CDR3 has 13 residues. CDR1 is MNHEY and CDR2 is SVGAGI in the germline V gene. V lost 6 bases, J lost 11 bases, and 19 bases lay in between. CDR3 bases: TGTGCCAGCAGGGCCCCGCCCGTGGAGGTTTACACCTTC. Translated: CASRAPPVEVYTF.

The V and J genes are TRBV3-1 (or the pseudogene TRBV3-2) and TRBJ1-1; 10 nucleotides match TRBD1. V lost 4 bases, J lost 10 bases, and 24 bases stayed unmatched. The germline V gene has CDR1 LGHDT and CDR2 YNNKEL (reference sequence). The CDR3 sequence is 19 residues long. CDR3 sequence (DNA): TGTGCCAGCAGCCTAGGATGGGCTGACCCCGGGACAGGGGAACCCAGAGCTTTCTTT. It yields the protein CASSLGWADPGTGEPRAFF.

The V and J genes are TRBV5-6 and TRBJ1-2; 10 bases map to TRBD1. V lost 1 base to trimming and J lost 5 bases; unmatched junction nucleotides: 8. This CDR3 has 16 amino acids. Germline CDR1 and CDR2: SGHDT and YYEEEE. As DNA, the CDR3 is TGTGCCAGCAGCTTGACCGGACAGGGGGTAGGGTATGGCTACACCTTC. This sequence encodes CASSLTGQGVGYGYTF.

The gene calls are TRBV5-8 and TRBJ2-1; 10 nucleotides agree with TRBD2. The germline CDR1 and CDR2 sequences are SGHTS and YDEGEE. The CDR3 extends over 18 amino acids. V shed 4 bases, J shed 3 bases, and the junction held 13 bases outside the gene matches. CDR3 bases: TGTGCCAGCAGCAAACGTTGGTTAGCGGGGGGTCTCTACAATGAGCAGTTCTTC. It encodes CASSKRWLAGGLYNEQFF.

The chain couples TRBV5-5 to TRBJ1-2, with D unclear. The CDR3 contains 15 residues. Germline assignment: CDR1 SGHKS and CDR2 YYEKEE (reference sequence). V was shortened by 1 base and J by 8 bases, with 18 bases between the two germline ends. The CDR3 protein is CASSLSSQEPQGYTF. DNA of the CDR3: TGTGCCAGCAGCTTGTCGTCGCAGGAACCCCAAGGCTACACCTTC.